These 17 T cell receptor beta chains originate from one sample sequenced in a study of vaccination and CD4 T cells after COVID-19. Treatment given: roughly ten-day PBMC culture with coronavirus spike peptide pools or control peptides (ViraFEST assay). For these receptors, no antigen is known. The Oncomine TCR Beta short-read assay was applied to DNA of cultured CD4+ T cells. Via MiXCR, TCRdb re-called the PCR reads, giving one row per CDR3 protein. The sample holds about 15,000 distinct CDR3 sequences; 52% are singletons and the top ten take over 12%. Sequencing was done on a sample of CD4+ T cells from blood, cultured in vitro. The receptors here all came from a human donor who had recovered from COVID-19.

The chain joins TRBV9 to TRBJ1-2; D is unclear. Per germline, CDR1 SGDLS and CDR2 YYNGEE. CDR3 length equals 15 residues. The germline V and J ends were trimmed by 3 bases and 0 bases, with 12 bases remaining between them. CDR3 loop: CASSAAIVTNYGYTF. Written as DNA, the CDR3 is TGTGCCAGCAGCGCCGCCATTGTGACTAACTATGGCTACACCTTC.

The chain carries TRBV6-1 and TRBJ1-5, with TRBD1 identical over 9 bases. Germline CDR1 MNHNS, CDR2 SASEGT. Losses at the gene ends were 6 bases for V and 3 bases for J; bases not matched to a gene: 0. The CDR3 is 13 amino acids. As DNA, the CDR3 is TGTGCCAGCAGACAGGGGGCCAATCAGCCCCAGCATTTT. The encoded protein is CASRQGANQPQHF.

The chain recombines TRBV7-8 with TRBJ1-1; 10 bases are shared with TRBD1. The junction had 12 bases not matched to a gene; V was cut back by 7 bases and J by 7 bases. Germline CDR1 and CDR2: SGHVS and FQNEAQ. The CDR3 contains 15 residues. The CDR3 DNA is TGTGCCAGCACGTTATTGGGACAGGGGATAGGTGAAGCTTTCTTT. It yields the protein CASTLLGQGIGEAFF.

CDR3 coding DNA: TGTGCCAGTAGACCACTAGCGGAGAACACCGGGGAGCTGTTTTTT. Protein product: CASRPLAENTGELFF. The chain couples TRBV19 to TRBJ2-2; 8 positions match TRBD2. Germline V CDR1 and CDR2: LNHDA, SQIVND (reference sequence). Germline trimming cut 6 bases from V and 1 base from J; bases unmatched to any gene: 4. CDR3 length: 15 residues.

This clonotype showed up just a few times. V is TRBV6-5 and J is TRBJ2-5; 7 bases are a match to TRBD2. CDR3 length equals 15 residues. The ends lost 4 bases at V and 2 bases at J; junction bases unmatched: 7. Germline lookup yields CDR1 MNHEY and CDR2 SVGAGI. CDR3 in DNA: TGTGCCAGCAGTTTGTACCGGGGGGAACAAGAGACCCAGTACTTC. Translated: CASSLYRGEQETQYF.

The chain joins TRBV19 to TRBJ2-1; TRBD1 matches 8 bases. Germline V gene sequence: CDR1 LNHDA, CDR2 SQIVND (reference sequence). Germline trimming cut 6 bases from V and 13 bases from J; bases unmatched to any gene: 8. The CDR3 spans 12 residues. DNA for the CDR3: TGTGCCAGTAGCAGGACAGGGATCGACCAGTTCTTC. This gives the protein CASSRTGIDQFF.

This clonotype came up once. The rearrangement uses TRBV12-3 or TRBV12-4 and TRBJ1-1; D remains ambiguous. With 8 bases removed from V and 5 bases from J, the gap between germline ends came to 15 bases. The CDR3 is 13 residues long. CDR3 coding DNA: TGTGCCAGCTCCTGGGAGTGGAGGACTGAAGCTTTCTTT. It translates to CASSWEWRTEAFF.

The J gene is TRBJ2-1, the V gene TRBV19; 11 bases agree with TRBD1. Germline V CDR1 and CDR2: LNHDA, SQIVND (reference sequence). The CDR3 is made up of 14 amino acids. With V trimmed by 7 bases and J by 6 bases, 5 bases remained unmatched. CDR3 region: CASTHGTGGNEQFF. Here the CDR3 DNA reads TGTGCCAGTACCCATGGGACAGGGGGCAATGAGCAGTTCTTC.

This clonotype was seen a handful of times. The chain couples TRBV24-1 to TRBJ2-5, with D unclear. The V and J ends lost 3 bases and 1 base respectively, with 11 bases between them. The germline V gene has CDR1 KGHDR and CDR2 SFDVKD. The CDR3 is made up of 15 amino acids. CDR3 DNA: TGTGCCACCAGTGATCCCCGCCGTGGCCAAGAGACCCAGTACTTC. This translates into CATSDPRRGQETQYF.

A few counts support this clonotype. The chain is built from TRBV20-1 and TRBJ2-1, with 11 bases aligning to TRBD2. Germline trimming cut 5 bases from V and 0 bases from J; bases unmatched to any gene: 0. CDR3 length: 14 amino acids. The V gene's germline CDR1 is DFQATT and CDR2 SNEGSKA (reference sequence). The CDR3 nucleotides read TGCAGTGCTCTAGCGGGGGGCTCCTACAATGAGCAGTTCTTC. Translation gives CSALAGGSYNEQFF.

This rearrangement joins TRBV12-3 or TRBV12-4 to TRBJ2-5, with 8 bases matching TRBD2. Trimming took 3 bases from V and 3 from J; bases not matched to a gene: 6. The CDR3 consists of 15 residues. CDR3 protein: CASSFLAGGKETQYF. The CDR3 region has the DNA TGTGCCAGCAGTTTCCTTGCGGGGGGAAAAGAGACCCAGTACTTC.

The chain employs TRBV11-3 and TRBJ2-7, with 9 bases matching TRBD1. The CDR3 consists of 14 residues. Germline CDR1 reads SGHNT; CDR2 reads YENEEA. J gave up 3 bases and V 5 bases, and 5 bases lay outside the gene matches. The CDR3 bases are TGTGCCAGCAGCCCGAACAGGGGGCTCTACGAGCAGTACTTC. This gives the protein CASSPNRGLYEQYF.

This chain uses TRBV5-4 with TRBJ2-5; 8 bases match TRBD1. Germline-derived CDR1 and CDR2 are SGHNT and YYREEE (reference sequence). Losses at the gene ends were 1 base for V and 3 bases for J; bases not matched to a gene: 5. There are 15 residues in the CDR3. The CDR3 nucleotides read TGTGCCAGCAGCTTGCCCCTGACAGGGGAAGAGACCCAGTACTTC. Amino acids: CASSLPLTGEETQYF.

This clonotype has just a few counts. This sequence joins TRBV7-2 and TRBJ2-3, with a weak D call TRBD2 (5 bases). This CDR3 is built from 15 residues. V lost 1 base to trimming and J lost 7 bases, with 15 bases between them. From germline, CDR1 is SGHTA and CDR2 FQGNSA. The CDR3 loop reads CASSLGTSALNTQYF. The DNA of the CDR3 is TGTGCCAGCAGCTTAGGGACTTCCGCCCTAAATACGCAGTATTTT.

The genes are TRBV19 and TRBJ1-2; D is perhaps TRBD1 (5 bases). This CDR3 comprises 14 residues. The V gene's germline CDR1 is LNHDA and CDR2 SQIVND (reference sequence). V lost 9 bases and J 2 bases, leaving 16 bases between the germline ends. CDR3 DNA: TGTGCCAGCCGACGGGACGGCGGGAACTATGGCTACACCTTC. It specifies CASRRDGGNYGYTF.

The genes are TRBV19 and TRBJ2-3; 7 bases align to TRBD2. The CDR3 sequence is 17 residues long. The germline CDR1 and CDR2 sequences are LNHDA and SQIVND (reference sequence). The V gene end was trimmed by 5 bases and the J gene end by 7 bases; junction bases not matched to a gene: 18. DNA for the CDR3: TGTGCCAGTAGTCTGGCTTCCGGGACTACCGTAGTCTATACGCAGTATTTT. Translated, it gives CASSLASGTTVVYTQYF.

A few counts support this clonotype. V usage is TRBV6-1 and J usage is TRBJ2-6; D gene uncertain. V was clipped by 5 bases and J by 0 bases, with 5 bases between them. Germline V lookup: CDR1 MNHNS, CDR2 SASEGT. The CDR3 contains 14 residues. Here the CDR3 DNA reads TGTGCCAGCAGTAGCGACTCTGGGGCCAACGTCCTGACTTTC. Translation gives CASSSDSGANVLTF.